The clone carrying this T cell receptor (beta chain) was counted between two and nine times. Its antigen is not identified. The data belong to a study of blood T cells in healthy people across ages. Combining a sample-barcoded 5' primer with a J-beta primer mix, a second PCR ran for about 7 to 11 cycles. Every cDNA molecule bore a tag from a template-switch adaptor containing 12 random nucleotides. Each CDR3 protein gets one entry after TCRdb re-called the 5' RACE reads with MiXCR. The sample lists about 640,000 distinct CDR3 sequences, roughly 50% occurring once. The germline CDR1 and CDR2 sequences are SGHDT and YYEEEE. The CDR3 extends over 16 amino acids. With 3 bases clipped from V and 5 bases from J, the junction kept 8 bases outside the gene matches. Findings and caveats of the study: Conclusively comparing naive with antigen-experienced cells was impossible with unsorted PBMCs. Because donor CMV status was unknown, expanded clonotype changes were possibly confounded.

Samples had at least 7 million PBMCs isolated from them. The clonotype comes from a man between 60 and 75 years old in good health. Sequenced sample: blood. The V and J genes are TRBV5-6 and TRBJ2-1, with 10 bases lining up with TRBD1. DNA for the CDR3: TGTGCCAGCAGCTATCAGGACAGGGGGGAGGACAATGAGCAGTTCTTC. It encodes CASSYQDRGEDNEQFF.